Below, 29 T cell receptor beta chains from the same sample are listed, as sequenced in a study of cytomegalovirus exposure and HLA in healthy donors. Vbeta (60) and Jbeta (13) primers were used in the PCR. TCRdb's table, derived via immunoSEQ multiplex PCR, lists solely in-frame clones and lacks some. The sample carries under 200,000 clones, 77% recorded once. The sequencing input was PBMCs. All receptors come from a woman aged 40 to 50 in good health and CMV-seropositive.

The chain recombines TRBV7-2 with TRBJ2-7; possibly TRBD2 for D (5 bases). Germline values: CDR1 SGHTA, CDR2 FQGNSA. V was pared by 4 bases and J by 4 bases, with 20 bases between. This CDR3 has 16 amino acids. The CDR3 region has the DNA TGTGCCAGCAGCTCAGAGGGCTCGGTACCTATTTACGAGCAGTACTTC. Protein: CASSSEGSVPIYEQYF.

The rearrangement joins TRBV4-1 to TRBJ2-7; 10 positions match TRBD2. CDR1 MGHRA and CDR2 YSYEKL come from the germline V gene. CDR3 length: 17 residues. Trimming at V came to 1 base and at J to 7 bases, leaving 13 bases not matched to a gene. Written as DNA, the CDR3 is TGCGCCAGCAGCCAAGCCTCCGGGACTAGCGACCCCGGGGAGCAGTACTTC. It yields the protein CASSQASGTSDPGEQYF.

The chain uses TRBV7-2 and TRBJ2-7, with D possibly TRBD1 on 6 matching bases. Germline V gene lookup returns CDR1 SGHTA and CDR2 FQGNSA. The CDR3 has 15 residues. Trimming cost V 6 bases and J 7 bases, with 22 bases left between them. CDR3 sequence reads: CASSWDNSGPREQYF. The CDR3 nucleotides read TGTGCCAGCAGTTGGGACAACTCGGGTCCGAGGGAGCAGTACTTC. The whole variable domain, remainder taken from reference TRBV7-2 and TRBJ2-7, is GAGVSQSPSNKVTEKGKDVELRCDPISGHTALYWYRQSLGQGLEFLIYFQGNSAPDKSGLPSDRFSAERTGGSVSTLTIQRTQQEDSAVYLCASSWDNSGPREQYFGPGTRLTVT.

The chain joins TRBV6-1 to TRBJ1-2; tentative D call: TRBD1 (5 bases). CDR3 length equals 13 residues. Germline CDR1 MNHNS, CDR2 SASEGT. Between the trimmed V and J ends, which lost 7 bases and 1 base, there was a span of 10 bases. CDR3 protein: CASKEGVNYGYTF. The CDR3 nucleotides read TGTGCCAGCAAGGAAGGGGTTAACTATGGCTACACCTTC.

The rearrangement uses TRBV10-2 and TRBJ2-7, with 7 positions matching TRBD1. V dropped 2 bases and J dropped 7; count of bases not matched to a gene: 8. The CDR3 runs 14 residues. Germline V gene data show CDR1 as WSHSY and CDR2 as SAAADI. The chain's CDR3 is CASSEPTGSGEQYF. CDR3 DNA sequence: TGCGCCAGCAGTGAGCCGACAGGGTCGGGGGAGCAGTACTTC.

This clone appeared a few times. The chain uses TRBV4-2 and TRBJ2-7; D is possibly TRBD1 (6 bases). Germline V CDR1 and CDR2: LGHNA, YNFKEQ. Trimming removed 1 base from V and 6 bases from J, with 19 bases in between. The CDR3 runs to 16 residues. The CDR3 loop is CASSQAVSGELGEQYF. CDR3 DNA sequence: TGTGCCAGCAGCCAAGCAGTCTCAGGGGAACTTGGCGAGCAGTACTTC.

The chain combines TRBV6-6 with TRBJ2-1; D is ambiguous. The V end was cut by 4 bases, the J end by 0 bases, with 10 bases between. The CDR3 sequence is 15 residues long. CDR1 and CDR2 (germline): MNHNY, SVGAGI (reference sequence). The CDR3, as DNA: TGTGCCAGCAGTTTTGTAGCCAGCTCCTACAATGAGCAGTTCTTC. It specifies CASSFVASSYNEQFF.

The gene calls are TRBV7-6 and TRBJ2-7, with TRBD1 identical over 8 bases. J was trimmed by 0 bases and V by 8 bases; bases with no gene match: 6. The CDR3 is made up of 14 amino acids. CDR1 SGHVS and CDR2 FNYEAQ come from the germline V gene. CDR3 in amino acids: CASSWDRYSYEQYF. The CDR3 DNA is TGTGCCAGCTCCTGGGACAGGTACTCCTACGAGCAGTACTTC.

The rearrangement joins TRBV4-2 to TRBJ2-2, with D possibly being TRBD1 (6 bases). This CDR3 comprises 14 residues. Trimming shortened V by 6 bases and J by 7 bases, and 15 bases separated the two germline ends. Germline V gene sequence: CDR1 LGHNA, CDR2 YNFKEQ. The CDR3 here is CASRMGALDGELFF. The CDR3 coding sequence is TGTGCCAGCAGGATGGGGGCATTGGACGGGGAGCTGTTTTTT.

V usage is TRBV7-2 and J usage is TRBJ2-7; 9 bases line up with TRBD2. This CDR3 comprises 15 residues. J lost 7 bases, V lost 2 bases, and 9 bases had no gene match. Germline V gives CDR1 SGHTA, CDR2 FQGNSA. The CDR3 spells CASSLLAGLTLEQYF. CDR3 in DNA: TGTGCCAGCAGCTTACTAGCGGGGCTTACCCTGGAGCAGTACTTC. The full variable domain, rest sourced from reference TRBV7-2 and TRBJ2-7, is GAGVSQSPSNKVTEKGKDVELRCDPISGHTALYWYRQSLGQGLEFLIYFQGNSAPDKSGLPSDRFSAERTGGSVSTLTIQRTQQEDSAVYLCASSLLAGLTLEQYFGPGTRLTVT.

The chain recombines TRBV5-5 with TRBJ1-2; D ambiguous. The germline V gene has CDR1 SGHKS and CDR2 YYEKEE (reference sequence). The CDR3 extends over 13 amino acids. V was shortened by 2 bases and J by 5 bases, with 10 bases between the two germline ends. The CDR3 coding sequence is TGTGCCAGCAGCTTCGACGGAGTATATGGCTACACCTTC. Its translation is CASSFDGVYGYTF. Combining the CDR3 with reference TRBV5-5 and TRBJ1-2 gives the whole variable domain DAGVTQSPTHLIKTRGQQVTLRCSPISGHKSVSWYQQVLGQGPQFIFQYYEKEERGRGNFPDRFSARQFPNYSSELNVNALLLGDSALYLCASSFDGVYGYTFGSGTRLTVV.

This clone was seen only a few times. The V and J genes are TRBV11-3 and TRBJ2-3; tentatively, D is TRBD1 (5 bases). CDR1 SGHNT and CDR2 YENEEA come from the germline V gene. The CDR3 totals 13 residues. Trimming took 2 bases from V and 4 from J, leaving 7 bases between them. Here the CDR3 DNA reads TGTGCCAGCAGCTTAATGACAGCAGATACGCAGTATTTT. This sequence encodes CASSLMTADTQYF.

The J gene is TRBJ1-1, the V gene TRBV6-1, with D uncertain. Germline V gene lookup returns CDR1 MNHNS and CDR2 SASEGT. With 4 bases removed from V and 4 bases from J, the gap between germline ends came to 4 bases. CDR3 size: 11 residues. The CDR3 DNA reads as TGTGCCAGCAGTGCCATCACTGAAGCTTTCTTT. Translated: CASSAITEAFF.

This chain uses TRBV6-5 with TRBJ1-2; D gene unclear. The CDR3 runs 12 residues. V was clipped by 4 bases and J by 8 bases, with 11 bases between them. Germline-derived CDR1 and CDR2 are MNHEY and SVGAGI. CDR3 loop: CASSSQYLGYTF. CDR3 bases: TGTGCCAGCAGTTCGCAGTACCTCGGCTACACCTTC.

The gene calls are TRBV7-2 and TRBJ2-7; D is undetermined. Per germline, CDR1 SGHTA and CDR2 FQGNSA. The length of the CDR3 is 15 residues. V was pared by 5 bases and J by 2 bases, with 16 bases between. The CDR3 region has the DNA TGTGCCAGCAGCCCGGCCGGCGGCGGTCCCTACGAGCAGTACTTC. Residues: CASSPAGGGPYEQYF. Filled out from reference TRBV7-2 and TRBJ2-7, the complete variable domain reads GAGVSQSPSNKVTEKGKDVELRCDPISGHTALYWYRQSLGQGLEFLIYFQGNSAPDKSGLPSDRFSAERTGGSVSTLTIQRTQQEDSAVYLCASSPAGGGPYEQYFGPGTRLTVT.

V usage is TRBV6-5 and J usage is TRBJ2-1; perhaps TRBD2 as D (5 bases). V was cut by 7 bases and J by 8 bases, with 9 bases left in between. The germline V gene has CDR1 MNHEY and CDR2 SVGAGI. The CDR3 extends over 11 amino acids. CDR3 DNA: TGTGCCAGCACTGACGGGGATGAGCAGTTCTTC. Residues: CASTDGDEQFF.

This clone appeared a few times. This sequence joins TRBV6-5 and TRBJ1-1; D unresolved. Germline V gives CDR1 MNHEY, CDR2 SVGAGI. V was trimmed by 7 bases and J by 1 base, leaving 10 bases between them. The CDR3 is made up of 13 amino acids. CDR3 sequence (DNA): TGTGCCAGCACTTCCTATTCGAACACTGAAGCTTTCTTT. It translates to CASTSYSNTEAFF.

The gene calls are TRBV9 and TRBJ2-4; D remains unclear. CDR3 length: 15 residues. The ends were cut back, 2 bases at V and 0 bases at J, with 9 bases in the middle. Germline V gene sequence: CDR1 SGDLS, CDR2 YYNGEE. The CDR3 spells CASSVGSGAKNIQYF. CDR3 sequence (DNA): TGTGCCAGCAGCGTTGGTTCGGGAGCCAAAAACATTCAGTACTTC.

This sequence joins TRBV7-2 and TRBJ2-5, with 9 bases lining up with TRBD2. Germline-derived CDR1 and CDR2 are SGHTA and FQGNSA. Trimming at V came to 1 base and at J to 5 bases, leaving 11 bases not matched to a gene. The CDR3 is 17 amino acids. The CDR3 bases are TGTGCCAGCAGCTTAGGTGTGAGCGGGAGGTCGGGGGAGACCCAGTACTTC. It is translated as CASSLGVSGRSGETQYF.

This clone has a single count. The chain joins TRBV11-2 to TRBJ2-7, with TRBD1 matching over 9 bases. The CDR3 is made up of 14 amino acids. V lost 6 bases and J lost 7; bases outside the gene matches: 10. Germline V gives CDR1 SGHAT, CDR2 FQNNGV. CDR3 coding DNA: TGTGCCAGCAGGGAGTTACAGGGGGCGAGGGAGCAGTACTTC. Translated: CASRELQGAREQYF.

The rearrangement uses TRBV14 and TRBJ2-1; D gene unclear. The V and J ends lost 1 base and 2 bases respectively, with 12 bases between them. Looked up from germline, CDR1 is SGHDN and CDR2 is FVKESK. This CDR3 is 16 amino acids long. The CDR3 spells CASSQVIGEAYNEQFF. CDR3 coding DNA: TGTGCCAGCAGCCAAGTGATCGGAGAAGCCTACAATGAGCAGTTCTTC. Full variable domain (outside the CDR3, taken from reference TRBV14 and TRBJ2-1): EAGVTQFPSHSVIEKGQTVTLRCDPISGHDNLYWYRRVMGKEIKFLLHFVKESKQDESGMPNNRFLAERTGGTYSTLKVQPAELEDSGVYFCASSQVIGEAYNEQFFGPGTRLTVL.

The chain joins TRBV27 to TRBJ1-1, with 7 bases lining up with TRBD1. The ends lost 6 bases at V and 1 base at J; junction bases unmatched: 8. CDR3 size: 15 residues. Germline V gene sequence: CDR1 MNHEY, CDR2 SMNVEV (reference sequence). The CDR3 DNA reads as TGTGCCAGCAGCCCCTTGGGACAGAGGAACACTGAAGCTTTCTTT. It specifies CASSPLGQRNTEAFF.

This chain links TRBV5-1 with TRBJ2-2; a weak D match, TRBD1 (5 bases). CDR1 and CDR2 from the germline V gene are SGHRS and YFSETQ. The germline V and J ends were trimmed by 1 base and 3 bases, with 10 bases remaining between them. This CDR3 is built from 15 residues. DNA of the CDR3: TGCGCCAGCAGCTTGTTACCAGGGTACACCGGGGAGCTGTTTTTT. Translated: CASSLLPGYTGELFF.

The chain is built from TRBV6-1 and TRBJ2-7, with D possibly TRBD1 on 5 matching bases. The CDR3 runs to 13 residues. Between the trimmed V and J ends, which lost 8 bases and 5 bases, there was a span of 16 bases. The germline V gene has CDR1 MNHNS and CDR2 SASEGT. This CDR3 is CASGRDDVNEQYF. The CDR3 DNA follows: TGTGCCAGCGGCAGGGATGATGTTAACGAGCAGTACTTC.

The chain combines TRBV5-6 with TRBJ2-7; 8 positions match TRBD1. Trimming took 0 bases from V and 3 from J; bases not matched to a gene: 2. CDR1 is SGHDT, CDR2 YYEEEE, per germline. This CDR3 region has 14 residues. The CDR3 here is CASSLGTGFYEQYF. The CDR3 DNA reads as TGTGCCAGCAGCTTGGGGACAGGGTTCTACGAGCAGTACTTC.

The chain recombines TRBV29-1 with TRBJ1-2; possibly TRBD1 for D (5 bases). The CDR3 loop spans 12 amino acids. Per the germline V gene, CDR1 is SQVTM and CDR2 is ANQGSEA. Between the trimmed V and J ends, which lost 3 bases and 5 bases, there was a span of 10 bases. The CDR3 sequence: CSVDRQTYGYTF. The CDR3 bases are TGCAGCGTTGACCGACAGACGTATGGCTACACCTTC.

V and J are TRBV6-6 and TRBJ1-2; TRBD1 agrees at 7 bases. The CDR3 totals 13 residues. Trimming at V came to 5 bases and at J to 0 bases, leaving 0 bases not matched to a gene. CDR1 and CDR2 from the germline V gene are MNHNY and SVGAGI (reference sequence). The CDR3 spells CASSGTANYGYTF. The CDR3 DNA reads TGTGCCAGCAGTGGGACAGCTAACTATGGCTACACCTTC.

This chain connects TRBV5-6 to TRBJ1-2; D call uncertain. Trimming took off 2 bases at V and 2 bases at J, with 7 bases between the two ends. The CDR3 covers 13 residues. In germline, CDR1 is SGHDT, CDR2 YYEEEE. In DNA, the CDR3 is TGTGCCAGCAGCTTTCCGGGGAACTATGGCTACACCTTC. Translated, it gives CASSFPGNYGYTF.

V and J are TRBV7-9 and TRBJ2-7; D is perhaps TRBD2 (6 bases). This CDR3 has 15 amino acids. CDR1 SEHNR and CDR2 FQNEAQ come from the germline V gene (reference sequence). V lost 5 bases and J lost 9, with 23 bases in between. Here the CDR3 DNA reads TGTGCCAGCAGCCCCACAGGAGGGCCCATACGAGGGCAGTACTTC. Residues: CASSPTGGPIRGQYF.